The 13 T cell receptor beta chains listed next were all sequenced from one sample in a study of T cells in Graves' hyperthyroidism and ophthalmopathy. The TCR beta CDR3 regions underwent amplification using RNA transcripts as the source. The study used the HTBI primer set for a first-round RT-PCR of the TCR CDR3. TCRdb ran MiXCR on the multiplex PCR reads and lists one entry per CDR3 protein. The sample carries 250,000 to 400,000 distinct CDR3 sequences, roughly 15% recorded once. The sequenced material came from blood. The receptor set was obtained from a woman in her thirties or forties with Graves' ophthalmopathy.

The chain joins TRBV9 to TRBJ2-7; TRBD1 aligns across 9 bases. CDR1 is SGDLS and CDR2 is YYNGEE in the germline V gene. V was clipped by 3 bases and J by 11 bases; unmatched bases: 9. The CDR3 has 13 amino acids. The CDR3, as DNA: TGTGCCAGCAGCGCCACGGACAGGGGAAAGAAGTACTTC. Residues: CASSATDRGKKYF. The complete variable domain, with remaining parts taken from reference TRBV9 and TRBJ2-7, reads DSGVTQTPKHLITATGQRVTLRCSPRSGDLSVYWYQQSLDQGLQFLIQYYNGEERAKGNILERFSAQQFPDLHSELNLSSLELGDSALYFCASSATDRGKKYFGPGTRLTVT.

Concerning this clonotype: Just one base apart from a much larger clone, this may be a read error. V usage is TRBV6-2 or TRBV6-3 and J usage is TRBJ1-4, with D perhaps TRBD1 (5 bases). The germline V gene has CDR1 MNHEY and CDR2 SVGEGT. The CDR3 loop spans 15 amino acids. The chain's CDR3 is CASKRPGLTNVKLFF. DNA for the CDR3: TGTGCCAGCAAGCGACCGGGACTGACTAATGTAAAACTGTTTTTT.

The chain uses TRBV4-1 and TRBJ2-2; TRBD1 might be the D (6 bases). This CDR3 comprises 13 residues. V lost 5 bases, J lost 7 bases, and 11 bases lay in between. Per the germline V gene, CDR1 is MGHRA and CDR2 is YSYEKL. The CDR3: CASSSGEIGELFF. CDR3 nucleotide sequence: TGCGCCAGCAGCTCAGGGGAAATCGGGGAGCTGTTTTTT.

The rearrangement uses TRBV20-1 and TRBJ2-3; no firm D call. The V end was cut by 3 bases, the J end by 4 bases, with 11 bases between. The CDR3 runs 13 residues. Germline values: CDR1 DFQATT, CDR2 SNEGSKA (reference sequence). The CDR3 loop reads CSARAPGADTQYF. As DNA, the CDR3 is TGCAGTGCTAGGGCTCCTGGAGCAGATACGCAGTATTTT.

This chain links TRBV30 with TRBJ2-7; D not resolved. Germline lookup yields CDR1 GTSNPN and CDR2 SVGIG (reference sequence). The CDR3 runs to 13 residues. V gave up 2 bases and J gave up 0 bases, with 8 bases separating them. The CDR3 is CAWSRSVSYEQYF. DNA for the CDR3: TGTGCCTGGAGTAGGTCGGTCTCCTACGAGCAGTACTTC.

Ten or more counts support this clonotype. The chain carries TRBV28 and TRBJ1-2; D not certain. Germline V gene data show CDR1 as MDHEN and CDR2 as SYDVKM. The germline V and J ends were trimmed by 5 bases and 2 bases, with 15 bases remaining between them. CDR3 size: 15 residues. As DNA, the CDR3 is TGTGCCAGCAGTAACACCTTCGACGCGAACTATGGCTACACCTTC. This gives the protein CASSNTFDANYGYTF.

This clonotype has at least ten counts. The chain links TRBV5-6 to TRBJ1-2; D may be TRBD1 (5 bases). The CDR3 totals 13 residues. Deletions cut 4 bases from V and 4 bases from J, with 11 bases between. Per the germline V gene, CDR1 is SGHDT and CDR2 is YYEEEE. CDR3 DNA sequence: TGTGCCAGCAGCGACAGTGCGGGCTATGGCTACACCTTC. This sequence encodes CASSDSAGYGYTF.

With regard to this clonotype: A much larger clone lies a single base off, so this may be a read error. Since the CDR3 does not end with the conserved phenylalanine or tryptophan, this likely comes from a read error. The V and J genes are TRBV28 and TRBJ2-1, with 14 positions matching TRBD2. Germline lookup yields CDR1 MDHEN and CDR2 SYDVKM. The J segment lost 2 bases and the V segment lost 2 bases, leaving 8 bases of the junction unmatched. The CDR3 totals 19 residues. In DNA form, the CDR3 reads TGTGCCAGCAGTTTACTGGGACTAGCGGGAGTACCGGCCTACAATGAGCAGTTCCTC. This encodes CASSLLGLAGVPAYNEQFL.

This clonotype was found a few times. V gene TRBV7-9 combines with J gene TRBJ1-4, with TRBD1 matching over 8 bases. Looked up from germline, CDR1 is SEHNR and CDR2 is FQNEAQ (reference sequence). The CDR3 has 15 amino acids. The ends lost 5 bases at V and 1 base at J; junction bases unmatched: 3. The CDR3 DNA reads TGTGCCAGCAGCCGGGACAGGCTAACTAATGAAAAACTGTTTTTT. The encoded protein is CASSRDRLTNEKLFF.

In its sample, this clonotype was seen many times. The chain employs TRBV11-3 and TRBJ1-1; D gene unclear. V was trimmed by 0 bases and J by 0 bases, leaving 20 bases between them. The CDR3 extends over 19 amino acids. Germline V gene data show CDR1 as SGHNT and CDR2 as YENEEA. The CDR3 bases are TGTGCCAGCAGCTTAGATCTCGGAGAGCACTCCCCATTGAACACTGAAGCTTTCTTT. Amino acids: CASSLDLGEHSPLNTEAFF.

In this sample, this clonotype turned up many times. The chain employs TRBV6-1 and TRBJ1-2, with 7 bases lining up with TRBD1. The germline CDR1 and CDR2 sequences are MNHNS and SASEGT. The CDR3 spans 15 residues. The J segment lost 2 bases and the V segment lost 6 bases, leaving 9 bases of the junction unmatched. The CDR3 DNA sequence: TGTGCCAGCAGCGAACCGGGACAGATGAACTATGGCTACACCTTC. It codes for CASSEPGQMNYGYTF.

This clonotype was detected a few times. The CDR3 protein is CASSGLAGWSTDTQYF. As DNA, the CDR3 is TGTGCCAGCAGTGGCCTAGCTGGGTGGAGCACAGATACGCAGTATTTT. The chain carries TRBV6-1 and TRBJ2-3; a possible D gene is TRBD2 (5 bases). The CDR3 length is 16 residues. Germline CDR1 reads MNHNS; CDR2 reads SASEGT. Trimming left V 4 bases short and J 0 bases short, with 14 bases between.

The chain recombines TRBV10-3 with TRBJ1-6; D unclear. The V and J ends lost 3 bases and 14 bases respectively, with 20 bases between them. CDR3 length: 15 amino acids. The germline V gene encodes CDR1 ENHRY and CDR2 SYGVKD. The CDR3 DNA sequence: TGTGCCATCAGTGATACGAGGACCGAGATTTTGGCCCTCCACTTT. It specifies CAISDTRTEILALHF.